This T cell receptor (beta chain) is drawn from a study of Ad26.COV2.S vaccination and SARS-CoV-2 variants. Study background: Intramuscular Ad26.COV2.S at 5x10^10 or 1x10^11 viral particles.

From germline, CDR1 is MNHNS and CDR2 SASEGT. The CDR3 covers 17 residues. The V end lost 0 bases, the J end lost 1 base, and 13 bases lay between the germline ends. Sample treatment: over 15 received Ad26.COV2.S at low or high dose, single or two shots; 5 received placebo; per-sample allocation not given. The samples were gathered on day 63 after the first injection of vaccine or placebo. Assay used: immunoSEQ multiplex PCR; TCRdb lists only in-frame clones, some missing. The sample shows about 460,000 clones, 80% to 90% of them seen only once. Comments on this clone: Its antigen is unidentified.

Study results and limitations: Comparable non-spike TCR breadth was observed in vaccine and placebo recipients. Vaccinated individuals (as opposed to placebo recipients) had higher spike-specific TCR breadth. Substantial post-vaccination breadth of spike-specific CD8+ and CD4+ T cell responses was reported.

The receptor's source is a person aged 18-65 years who received the Ad26.COV2.S COVID-19 vaccine or a placebo. Sequences were derived from peripheral blood, sampled in a trial of Ad26.COV2.S vaccine versus placebo. This chain joins TRBV6-1 and TRBJ1-3; D perhaps matches TRBD1 (5 bases). The CDR3 reads CASSEASFGTSGNTIYF. The CDR3 DNA reads as TGTGCCAGCAGTGAAGCGTCCTTCGGGACTTCTGGAAACACCATATATTTT.